The clone carrying this T cell receptor (beta chain) was seen once. The antigen is not known. This sample is part of a study of high-grade serous ovarian cancer treatment subgroups. Study results and caveats: Bulk tumor TCR sequencing gave no spatial information. Clonal relatedness tracked neoantigen level, and by trend copy number and mutation load. Different patients shared almost no repertoire; same-patient tumors shared about 0.095 to 0.85.

Using immunoSEQ multiplex PCR, the repertoire was profiled, and TCRdb retains in-frame clones only, with some absent. Of about 12,000 clones in the sample, 88% were seen once. Tumor samples were taken before definitive surgery or chemotherapy. In germline, CDR1 is MRHNA, CDR2 SNTAGT. The CDR3 is 16 residues long. The V and J ends lost 0 bases and 0 bases respectively, with 8 bases between them. Sequencing used tumor tissue. The origin of this receptor is a human donor with high-grade serous ovarian cancer. V usage is TRBV6-4 and J usage is TRBJ2-2; D remains unclear. The CDR3 spells CASSDSPSANTGELFF. The CDR3 DNA follows: TGTGCCAGCAGTGACTCCCCAAGCGCGAACACCGGGGAGCTGTTTTTT.